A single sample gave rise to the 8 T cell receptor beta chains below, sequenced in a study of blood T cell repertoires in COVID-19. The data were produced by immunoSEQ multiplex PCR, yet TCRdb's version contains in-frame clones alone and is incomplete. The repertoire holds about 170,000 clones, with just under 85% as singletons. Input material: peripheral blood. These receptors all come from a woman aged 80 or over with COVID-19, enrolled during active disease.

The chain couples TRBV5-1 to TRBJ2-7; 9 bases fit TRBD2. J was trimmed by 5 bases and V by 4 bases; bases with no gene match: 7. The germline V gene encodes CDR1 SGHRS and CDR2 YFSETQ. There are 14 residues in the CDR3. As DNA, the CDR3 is TGCGCCAGCAGCCCGAGGACTAGCGACGACGAGCAGTACTTC. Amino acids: CASSPRTSDDEQYF.

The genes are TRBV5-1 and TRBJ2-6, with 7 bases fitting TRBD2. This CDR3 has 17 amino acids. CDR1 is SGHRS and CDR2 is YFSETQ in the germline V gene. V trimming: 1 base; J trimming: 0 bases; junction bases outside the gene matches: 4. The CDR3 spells CASSLQSGGSGANVLTF. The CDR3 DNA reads TGCGCCAGCAGCTTGCAATCGGGGGGCTCTGGGGCCAACGTCCTGACTTTC.

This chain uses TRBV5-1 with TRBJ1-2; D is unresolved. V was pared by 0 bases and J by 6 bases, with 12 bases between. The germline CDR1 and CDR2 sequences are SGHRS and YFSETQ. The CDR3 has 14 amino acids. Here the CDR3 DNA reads TGCGCCAGCAGCTTGGACGGGATAGGCCATGGCTACACCTTC. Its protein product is CASSLDGIGHGYTF.

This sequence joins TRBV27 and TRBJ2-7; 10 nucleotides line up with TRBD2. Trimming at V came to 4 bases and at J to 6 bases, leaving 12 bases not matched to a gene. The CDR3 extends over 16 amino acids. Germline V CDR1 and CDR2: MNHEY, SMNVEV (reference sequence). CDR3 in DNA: TGTGCCAGCAGTTCCCCGACTAGCGGGCCATTAAGCGAGCAGTACTTC. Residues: CASSSPTSGPLSEQYF.

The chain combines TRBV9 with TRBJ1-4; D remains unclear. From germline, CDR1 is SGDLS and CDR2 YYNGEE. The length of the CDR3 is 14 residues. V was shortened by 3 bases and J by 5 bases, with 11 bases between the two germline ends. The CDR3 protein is CASSAGQVNEKLFF. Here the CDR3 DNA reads TGTGCCAGCAGCGCGGGTCAAGTAAATGAAAAACTGTTTTTT.

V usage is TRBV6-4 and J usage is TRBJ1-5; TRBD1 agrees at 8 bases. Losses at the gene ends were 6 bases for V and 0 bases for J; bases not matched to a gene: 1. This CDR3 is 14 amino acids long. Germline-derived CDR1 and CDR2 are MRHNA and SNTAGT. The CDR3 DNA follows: TGTGCCAGCAGCAGGGGGCTTAGCAATCAGCCCCAGCATTTT. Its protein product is CASSRGLSNQPQHF.

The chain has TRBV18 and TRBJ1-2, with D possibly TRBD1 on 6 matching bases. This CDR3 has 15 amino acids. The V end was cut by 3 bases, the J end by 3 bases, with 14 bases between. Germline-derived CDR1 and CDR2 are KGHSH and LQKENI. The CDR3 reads CASSPQGPPDYGYTF. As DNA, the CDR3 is TGTGCCAGCTCACCCCAGGGGCCGCCTGACTATGGCTACACCTTC. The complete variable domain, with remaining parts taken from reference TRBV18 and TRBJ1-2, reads NAGVMQNPRHLVRRRGQEARLRCSPMKGHSHVYWYRQLPEEGLKFMVYLQKENIIDESGMPKERFSAEFPKEGPSILRIQQVVRGDSAAYFCASSPQGPPDYGYTFGSGTRLTVV.

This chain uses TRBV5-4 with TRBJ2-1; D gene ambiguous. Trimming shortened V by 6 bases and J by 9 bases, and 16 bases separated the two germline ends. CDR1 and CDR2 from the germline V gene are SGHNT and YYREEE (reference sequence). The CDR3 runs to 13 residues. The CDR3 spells CASTLALFGEQFF. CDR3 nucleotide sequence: TGTGCCAGCACCCTTGCCTTGTTCGGTGAGCAGTTCTTC.